This is a list of T cell receptor beta chains from one sample in a study of blood T cell repertoires in COVID-19. This table comes from immunoSEQ multiplex PCR, and its TCRdb copy is limited to in-frame clones, with some not included. The sample has about 83,000 clones; about 82% are singletons. The sequencing sample was made of peripheral blood. The receptors here all came from a man aged 45 to 65 with active COVID-19. Both conserved end residues are part of each CDR3. D genes are given only for firm matches. Some rows mark clone size as missing; the rest say once, few, many or name a class of expanded clone.

D gene	V gene	clone size	J gene	CDR3 DNA	CDR3 protein
TRBD1	TRBV23-1	-	TRBJ2-3	TGCGCCAGCAGTCAATCGGGACAGGGAAGCACAGATACGCAGTATTTT	CASSQSGQGSTDTQYF
TRBD1	TRBV18	-	TRBJ2-7	TGTGCCAGCTCCCCCGACAGGGTCCACGAGCAGTACTTC	CASSPDRVHEQYF
TRBD1	TRBV29-1	-	TRBJ2-5	TGCAGCGTTGAGACAGGGGCGGAGACCCAGTACTTC	CSVETGAETQYF
-	TRBV28	-	TRBJ1-2	TGTGCCAGCAGCCCCCTCGGCGGTAACTATGGCTACACCTTC	CASSPLGGNYGYTF
-	TRBV5-3	-	TRBJ2-2	TGTGCCAGAAGCCCGAGGAGATTCCTGAACACCGGGGAGCTGTTTTTT	CARSPRRFLNTGELFF
-	TRBV28	-	TRBJ1-6	TGTGCCAGCAGCCTAAACAGGGACCTTAATTCACCCCTCCACTTT	CASSLNRDLNSPLHF
-	TRBV20-1	-	TRBJ1-2	TGCAGTGCTAGTGATACTAACTATGGCTACACCTTC	CSASDTNYGYTF
TRBD1	TRBV6-5	-	TRBJ2-7	TGTGCCAGCAGCGCCGACAGGGGCTACGAGCAGTACTTC	CASSADRGYEQYF
TRBD2	TRBV7-2	-	TRBJ2-7	TGTGCCAGCAGCCACGGACTAGCGGGACGCGAGCAGTACTTC	CASSHGLAGREQYF
TRBD2	TRBV10-3	few	TRBJ2-7	TGTGCCATCAGAGGACTAGCCGGCTCCTACGAGCAGTACTTC	CAIRGLAGSYEQYF
TRBD1	TRBV6-5	-	TRBJ2-7	TGTGCCACCAACAGGGGGGTAGGATCCTACGAGCAGTACTTC	CATNRGVGSYEQYF
TRBD1	TRBV7-8	-	TRBJ2-2	TGTGCCAGCAGCACCCAGGGGGTGGTCACCGGGGAGCTGTTTTTT	CASSTQGVVTGELFF
TRBD1	TRBV5-8	-	TRBJ1-1	TGTGCCAGCCTCAGGGGGCTCACTGAAGCTTTCTTT	CASLRGLTEAFF
TRBD2	TRBV11-3	-	TRBJ2-1	TGTGCCAGCAGCCCAAGGGGGGGGCTAGCGGGAGATTACAATGAGCAGTTCTTC	CASSPRGGLAGDYNEQFF
TRBD2	TRBV4-3	-	TRBJ2-3	TGCGCCAGCAGCCAAGTGACTAGCGGGAGCACAGATACGCAGTATTTT	CASSQVTSGSTDTQYF
-	TRBV5-1	once	TRBJ1-2	TGCGCCAGCAGTCGAGAGGGCGGCTATGGCTACACCTTC	CASSREGGYGYTF
-	TRBV9	-	TRBJ2-1	TGTGCCAGCAGCGTTGGGAGCGGGCCGAATGAGCAGTTCTTC	CASSVGSGPNEQFF
TRBD1	TRBV27	-	TRBJ2-5	TGTGCCAGCAGTAGAGCGGTAGACAGGGTGGAAGAGACCCAGTACTTC	CASSRAVDRVEETQYF